This is a list of T cell receptor beta chains from one sample in a study of T cells after yellow fever vaccination. TCRdb processed the 5' RACE reads anew with MiXCR; each CDR3 protein has one entry. The sample carries about 63,000 distinct CDR3 sequences, 6.5% to 8% recorded once. This material consisted of CD8+ T cells sorted from PBMCs, taken 15 days after the yellow fever booster vaccination. The receptors were gathered from a young man who received the YFV17D yellow fever vaccine. Both conserved end residues are part of each CDR3. Fields, in order: J gene, D gene, V gene, clone size, CDR3 DNA, CDR3 protein. D genes are given only for firm matches. Only part of the rows carry a size: once, few, many, or a class if the clone is expanded.

TRBJ2-1 | NA | TRBV27 | many | TGTGCCAGCACCGAGGGTAGCTCCTACAATGAGCAGTTCTTC | CASTEGSSYNEQFF
TRBJ2-7 | NA | TRBV20-1 | few | TGCAGTGCCTTGATGGGGAGCGGGCAGTACTTC | CSALMGSGQYF
TRBJ2-5 | NA | TRBV25-1 | many | TGTGCCAGCAGTGAAGGCGGGCGCCTCCAAGAGACCCAGTACTTC | CASSEGGRLQETQYF
TRBJ1-1 | TRBD1 | TRBV30 | many | TGTGCCTGGAACAGGGGGCACACTGAAGCTTTCTTT | CAWNRGHTEAFF
TRBJ2-7 | TRBD1 | TRBV7-8 | NA | TGTGCCAGCAGCTGGGACAGATTTAAGCCCTACGAGCAGTACTTC | CASSWDRFKPYEQYF
TRBJ2-1 | NA | TRBV15 | NA | TGTGCCACCAGCAGAGATGGGGGCCTTAATGAGCAGTTCTTC | CATSRDGGLNEQFF
TRBJ2-5 | TRBD1 | TRBV27 | many | TGTGCCAGCAACGTCGGACAGGGGGCCCAAGAGACCCAGTACTTC | CASNVGQGAQETQYF
TRBJ2-7 | TRBD1 | TRBV5-6 | many | TGTGCCAGCAGCCTTGACAGGGGACACTACGAGCAGTACTTC | CASSLDRGHYEQYF
TRBJ1-2 | TRBD1 | TRBV29-1 | once | TGCAGCGTTGAAGATCCAGGGGGGAACTATGGCTACACCTTC | CSVEDPGGNYGYTF
TRBJ2-1 | NA | TRBV12-3/TRBV12-4 | many | TGTGCCAGCAGTTTTCAGGACCCCGACAATGAGCAGTTCTTC | CASSFQDPDNEQFF
TRBJ1-2 | TRBD1 | TRBV20-1 | few | TGCAGTGTAATAGGGACAGAATATGGCTACACCTTC | CSVIGTEYGYTF
TRBJ2-7 | TRBD2 | TRBV3-1 | many | TGTGCCAGCAGCCAAGAGGGACTAGCTTACGAGCAGTACTTC | CASSQEGLAYEQYF
TRBJ2-2 | NA | TRBV27 | many | TGTGCCAGCGGATACACCGGGGAGCTGTTTTTT | CASGYTGELFF
TRBJ2-7 | TRBD1 | TRBV7-9 | many | TGTGCCAGCAGCTCGCACACTGGACAGGGGGATTACGAGCAGTACTTC | CASSSHTGQGDYEQYF
TRBJ2-1 | NA | TRBV20-1 | many | TGCAGTGCTAGTGCAGGGTGGGGTGAGCAGTTCTTC | CSASAGWGEQFF
TRBJ2-7 | TRBD1 | TRBV9 | few | TGTGCCAGCAGCGTTTACCCGGGACAGGGCTACGAGCAGTACTTC | CASSVYPGQGYEQYF
TRBJ2-1 | NA | TRBV12-3/TRBV12-4 | many | TGTGCCAGCAGTTCTGCACTGGGACATGGGGAGCAGTTCTTC | CASSSALGHGEQFF
TRBJ2-2 | NA | TRBV5-1 | many | TGCGCCAGCAGCTCCACCGAAAGAAGGGGCACCGGGGAGCTGTTTTTT | CASSSTERRGTGELFF
TRBJ2-3 | TRBD2 | TRBV12-3/TRBV12-4 | many | TGTGCCAGCAGTTTTAGCCTAGCGGAGGACACAGATACGCAGTATTTT | CASSFSLAEDTDTQYF
TRBJ1-1 | NA | TRBV7-2 | many | TGTGCCAGCAGCTTCTTACGGAACACTGAAGCTTTCTTT | CASSFLRNTEAFF
TRBJ2-1 | NA | TRBV7-3 | few | TGTGCCAGCAGCTCAGGGGGGACGAATGAGCAGTTCTTC | CASSSGGTNEQFF
TRBJ2-7 | NA | TRBV27 | many | TGTGCCAGCTCCCCCCCCGGGGTGACCTACGAGCAGTACTTC | CASSPPGVTYEQYF
TRBJ2-3 | TRBD1 | TRBV28 | many | TGTGCCAGCAGTTTCCCGACAGGGGTTGTCACAGATACGCAGTATTTT | CASSFPTGVVTDTQYF
TRBJ2-7 | TRBD2 | TRBV12-3/TRBV12-4 | many | TGTGCCGTCGCGGGCGGGAGGGCCGGGTACGAGCAGTACTTC | CAVAGGRAGYEQYF
TRBJ2-7 | NA | TRBV20-1 | many | TGCAGTGCTAGAGATCCCTCATACTACGAGCAGTACTTC | CSARDPSYYEQYF
TRBJ2-7 | NA | TRBV29-1 | many | TGCAGCGTCCTCAGCTACGAGCAGTACTTC | CSVLSYEQYF
TRBJ2-7 | NA | TRBV6-2/TRBV6-3 | few | TGTGCCAGCAGTGTGCACCCACGCTACGAGCAGTACTTC | CASSVHPRYEQYF
TRBJ2-1 | TRBD2 | TRBV5-1 | NA | TGCGCCAGCAGCTTGGGTCTAGCGGGAGTGAGTGAGCAGTTCTTC | CASSLGLAGVSEQFF
TRBJ2-7 | NA | TRBV4-3 | many | TGCGCCAGCAGCCAACTGGCCGACAGTTACGAGCAGTACTTC | CASSQLADSYEQYF
TRBJ2-7 | TRBD2 | TRBV25-1 | many | TGTGCCAGCAGTCGTCTAGCGGGAGAAGGCTGGTACGAGCAGTACTTC | CASSRLAGEGWYEQYF
TRBJ2-3 | NA | TRBV9 | many | TGTGCCAGCAGCGTAGTCGGCAGGTCTAGCACAGATACGCAGTATTTT | CASSVVGRSSTDTQYF
TRBJ1-4 | NA | TRBV15 | many | TGTGCCACCAGCAGAGTGGGGATGGCTAATGAAAAACTGTTTTTT | CATSRVGMANEKLFF
TRBJ2-3 | TRBD2 | TRBV6-5 | many | TGTGCCAGCAGTTCTACTAGCGGAGACACAGATACGCAGTATTTT | CASSSTSGDTDTQYF
TRBJ1-1 | NA | TRBV19 | many | TGTGCCAGTAGTTTAGAGATGGGGAACACTGAAGCTTTCTTT | CASSLEMGNTEAFF
TRBJ2-7 | NA | TRBV29-1 | many | TGCAGCGTTGCAGGCGGGGACACCTACGAGCAGTACTTC | CSVAGGDTYEQYF
TRBJ2-5 | NA | TRBV27 | many | TGTGCCAGCAGTTTAGGGTCTAGCCTAAACCAAGAGACCCAGTACTTC | CASSLGSSLNQETQYF
TRBJ2-1 | TRBD2 | TRBV9 | many | TGTGCCAGCAGCTCGGGGGAGGGTACGCCCATCTTC | CASSSGEGTPIF
TRBJ2-2 | NA | TRBV21-1 | many | TGTGCCAGCAGCCCATCCCCTAGCGGTCTGAACACCGGGGAGCTGTTTTTT | CASSPSPSGLNTGELFF
TRBJ2-3 | NA | TRBV2 | NA | TGTGCCAGCAGAGCAAGAAGGGATACGCAGTATTTT | CASRARRDTQYF
TRBJ2-3 | NA | TRBV7-9 | many | TGTGCCAGCAGCTTAGATGACTTTCTCTACACAGATACGCAGTATTTT | CASSLDDFLYTDTQYF
TRBJ2-7 | NA | TRBV15 | NA | TGTGCCACCAGCAGAGAACGCGTCGACGAGCAGTACTTC | CATSRERVDEQYF